Each of the 9 T cell receptor beta chains below was sequenced from the same sample in a study of PD-1 blockade in classical Hodgkin lymphoma. Specified time point: cycle 4 day 1 (C4D1), after more than 5 weeks of nivolumab. With no exception, relapse followed autologous stem cell transplantation in all patients, and brentuximab vedotin exposure varied. The method was immunoSEQ multiplex PCR; TCRdb's version includes in-frame clones alone and lacks a portion of them. The data show about 90,000 clones, with around nine tenths seen just once and around 3% held by the top ten. Sequencing was performed on peripheral blood mononuclear cells (PBMCs), taken before the fourth cycle of nivolumab. These receptors came from a human donor with classical Hodgkin lymphoma.

The V call is TRBV27, the J call TRBJ2-5; the D is unclear. Germline V gene lookup returns CDR1 MNHEY and CDR2 SMNVEV (reference sequence). The CDR3 length is 17 residues. Trimming cost V 2 bases and J 5 bases, with 21 bases left between them. CDR3: CASSLIGRLTIRETQYF. CDR3 bases: TGTGCCAGCAGTTTAATCGGCAGGCTCACGATTCGGGAGACCCAGTACTTC.

This chain links TRBV30 with TRBJ1-5; TRBD1 matches at 12 bases. The CDR3 consists of 15 residues. J was trimmed by 4 bases and V by 3 bases; bases with no gene match: 4. Germline CDR1 reads GTSNPN; CDR2 reads SVGIG (reference sequence). The CDR3 DNA sequence: TGTGCCTGGAGGGGACAGGGGGCCCCTAATCAGCCCCAGCATTTT. This codes for CAWRGQGAPNQPQHF.

This chain connects TRBV6-6 to TRBJ1-6; unclear D gene. Between the trimmed V and J ends, which lost 0 bases and 7 bases, there was a span of 10 bases. CDR1 MNHNY and CDR2 SVGAGI come from the germline V gene (reference sequence). The CDR3 runs to 15 residues. This chain's CDR3 is CASSYSRSLNSPLHF. As DNA, the CDR3 is TGTGCCAGCAGTTACTCGAGGAGTTTAAATTCACCCCTCCACTTT.

The rearrangement joins TRBV10-3 to TRBJ2-5, with D perhaps assigned TRBD1 or TRBD2 (5 bases each). V lost 2 bases and J 4 bases, leaving 5 bases between the germline ends. Germline lookup yields CDR1 ENHRY and CDR2 SYGVKD. This CDR3 has 12 amino acids. This CDR3 reads CAISEGGETQYF. For the CDR3, the DNA is TGTGCCATCAGTGAGGGGGGAGAGACCCAGTACTTC.

The V call is TRBV6-5, the J call TRBJ2-7; D possibly corresponds to TRBD1 (5 bases). V was clipped by 8 bases and J by 0 bases, with 11 bases between them. Germline V CDR1 and CDR2: MNHEY, SVGAGI. The CDR3 is 13 amino acids. For the CDR3, the DNA is TGTGCCAGCCCCCAAGACAGCTCCTACGAGCAGTACTTC. Translating gives CASPQDSSYEQYF.

This chain uses TRBV6-5 with TRBJ2-1, with a tentative D call TRBD2 (5 bases). The germline CDR1 and CDR2 sequences are MNHEY and SVGAGI. The CDR3 length is 13 residues. Trimming took 5 bases from V and 3 from J, leaving 8 bases between them. CDR3 residues: CASSSGIYNEQFF. The CDR3 coding sequence is TGTGCCAGCAGTAGCGGTATCTACAATGAGCAGTTCTTC.

The rearrangement joins TRBV9 to TRBJ2-6; D is uncertain. Trimming cost V 0 bases and J 1 base, with 14 bases left between them. CDR1 SGDLS and CDR2 YYNGEE come from the germline V gene. This CDR3 spans 18 amino acids. The CDR3 loop is CASSVVPTIGSGANVLTF. CDR3 nucleotide sequence: TGTGCCAGCAGCGTAGTACCCACGATTGGGTCTGGGGCCAACGTCCTGACTTTC.

V and J are TRBV7-9 and TRBJ1-4; 9 nucleotides match TRBD1. Trimming took 5 bases from V and 8 from J; bases not matched to a gene: 9. The CDR3 is made up of 15 amino acids. CDR1 is SEHNR, CDR2 FQNEAQ, per germline (reference sequence). The CDR3 sequence is CASSDGQGIGEKLFF. The CDR3 DNA is TGTGCCAGCAGCGACGGACAGGGGATAGGGGAAAAACTGTTTTTT.

The chain links TRBV6-5 to TRBJ2-4; D gene uncertain. Germline values: CDR1 MNHEY, CDR2 SVGAGI. With 2 bases removed from V and 13 bases from J, the gap between germline ends came to 15 bases. CDR3 length: 13 residues. The CDR3 DNA reads TGTGCCAGCAGTTACACACCACCTGCCCCCCAGTACTTC. This sequence encodes CASSYTPPAPQYF.